The sequence of this TCR beta chain was determined in a study of blood T cell repertoires in COVID-19. Study in general: Sources were T cells, B-cell-depleted T cells, or PBMCs; the material itself was cDNA or gDNA.

V dropped 2 bases and J dropped 0 bases, with 10 bases sitting between them. Per germline, CDR1 MDHEN and CDR2 SYDVKM. The CDR3 runs to 15 residues. The method was immunoSEQ multiplex PCR; TCRdb's version includes in-frame clones alone and lacks a portion of them. The sample holds about 300,000 clones, roughly 82% seen once. The sequenced sample consisted of peripheral blood. The chain carries TRBV28 and TRBJ1-1; tentatively, D is TRBD1 (6 bases). The TCR originated in a woman aged 50 to 60 with acute or convalescent COVID-19. The DNA for the CDR3 is TGTGCCAGCAGTTTAGGGGGGGCTATGAACACTGAAGCTTTCTTT. It specifies CASSLGGAMNTEAFF.